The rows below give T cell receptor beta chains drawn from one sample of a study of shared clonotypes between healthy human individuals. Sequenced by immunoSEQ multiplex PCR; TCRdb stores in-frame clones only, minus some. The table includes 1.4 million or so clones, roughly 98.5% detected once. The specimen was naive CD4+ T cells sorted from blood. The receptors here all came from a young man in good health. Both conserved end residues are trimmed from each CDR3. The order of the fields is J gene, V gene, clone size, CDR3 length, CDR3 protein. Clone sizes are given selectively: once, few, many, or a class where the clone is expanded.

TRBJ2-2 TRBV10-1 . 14 ASSESDLLYTGELF
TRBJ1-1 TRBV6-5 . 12 ASSKTGTGAEAF
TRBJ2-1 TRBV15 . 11 ATSRERLGEQF
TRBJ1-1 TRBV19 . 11 ASSIQGGAEAF
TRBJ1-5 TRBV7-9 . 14 ASSPRGQLSDQPQH
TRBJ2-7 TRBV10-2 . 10 ATWTGGYEQY
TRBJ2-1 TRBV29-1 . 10 SVSGLANEQF
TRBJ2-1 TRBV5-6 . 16 ASSLGYAGGLGDNEQF
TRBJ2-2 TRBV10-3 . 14 AIRFGLAGVGGELF
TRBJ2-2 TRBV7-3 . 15 ASSLTPSGMATGELF
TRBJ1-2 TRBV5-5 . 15 ASSLLGPLGQGYGYT
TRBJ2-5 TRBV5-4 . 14 ASSLGTSGRLETQY
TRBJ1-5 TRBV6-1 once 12 ATGYGNSNQPQH
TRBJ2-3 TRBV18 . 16 ASSPSLEGVEIPDTQY
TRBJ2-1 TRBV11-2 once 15 ASGRGLGSTQYNEQF
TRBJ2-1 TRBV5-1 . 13 ASSLFSSSYNEQF
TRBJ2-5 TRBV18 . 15 ASSPLPKNRVSETQY
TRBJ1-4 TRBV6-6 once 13 ASSWPGVTNEKLF
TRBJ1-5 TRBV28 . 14 ASSGTAPGWNQPQH
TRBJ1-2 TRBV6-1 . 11 ASSFWDRVGYT
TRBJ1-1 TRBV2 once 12 ASSETVSNTEAF
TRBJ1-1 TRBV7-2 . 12 ASSLDRVPREAF
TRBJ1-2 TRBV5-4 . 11 ASSSPGQNGYT
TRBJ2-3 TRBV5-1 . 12 ASSLIGGTDTQY